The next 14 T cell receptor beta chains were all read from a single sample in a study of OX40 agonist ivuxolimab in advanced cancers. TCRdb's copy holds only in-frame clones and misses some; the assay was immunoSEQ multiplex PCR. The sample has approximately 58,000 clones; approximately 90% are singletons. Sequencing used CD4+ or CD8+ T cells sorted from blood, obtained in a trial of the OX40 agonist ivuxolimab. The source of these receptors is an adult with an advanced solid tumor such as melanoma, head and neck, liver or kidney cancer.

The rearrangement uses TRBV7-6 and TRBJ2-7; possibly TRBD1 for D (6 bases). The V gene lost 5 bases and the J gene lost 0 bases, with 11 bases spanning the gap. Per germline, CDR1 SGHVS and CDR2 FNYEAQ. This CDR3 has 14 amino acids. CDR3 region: CASSQDRYSYEQYF. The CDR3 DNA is TGTGCCAGCAGCCAAGACAGGTACTCCTACGAGCAGTACTTC.

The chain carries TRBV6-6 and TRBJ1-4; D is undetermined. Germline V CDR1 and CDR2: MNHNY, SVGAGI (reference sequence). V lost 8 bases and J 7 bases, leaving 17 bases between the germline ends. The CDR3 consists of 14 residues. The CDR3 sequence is CASSPRGESEKLFF. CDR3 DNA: TGTGCCAGCTCACCCCGGGGAGAGAGTGAAAAACTGTTTTTT.

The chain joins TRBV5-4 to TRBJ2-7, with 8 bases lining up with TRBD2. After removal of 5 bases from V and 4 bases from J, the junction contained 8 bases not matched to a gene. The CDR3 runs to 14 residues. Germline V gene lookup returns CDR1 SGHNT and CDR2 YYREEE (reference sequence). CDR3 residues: CASRGTSDLYEQYF. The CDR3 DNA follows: TGTGCCAGCAGGGGGACTAGTGATTTATACGAGCAGTACTTC.

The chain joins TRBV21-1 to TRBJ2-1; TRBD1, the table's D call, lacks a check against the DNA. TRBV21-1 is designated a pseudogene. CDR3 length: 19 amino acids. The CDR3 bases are TGTGCCAGCAGCAAACAGGGCGACCAATTTGTTGGGACCTACAATGAGCAGTTCTTC. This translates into CASSKQGDQFVGTYNEQFF.

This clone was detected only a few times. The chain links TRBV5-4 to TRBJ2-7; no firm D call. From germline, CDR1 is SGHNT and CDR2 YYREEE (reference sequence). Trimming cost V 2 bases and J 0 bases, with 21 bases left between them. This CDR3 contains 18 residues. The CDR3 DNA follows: TGTGCCAGCAGCTTATTTGGGATCCCGGACGCTGACTCCTACGAGCAGTACTTC. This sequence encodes CASSLFGIPDADSYEQYF.

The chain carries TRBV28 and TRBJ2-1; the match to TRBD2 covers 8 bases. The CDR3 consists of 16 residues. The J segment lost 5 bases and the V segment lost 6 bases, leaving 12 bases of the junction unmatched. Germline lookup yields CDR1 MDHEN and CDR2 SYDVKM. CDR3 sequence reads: CASRSLAESVDNEQFF. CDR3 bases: TGTGCCAGCAGGTCACTAGCGGAAAGTGTGGACAATGAGCAGTTCTTC. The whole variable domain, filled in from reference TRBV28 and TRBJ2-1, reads DVKVTQSSRYLVKRTGEKVFLECVQDMDHENMFWYRQDPGLGLRLIYFSYDVKMKEKGDIPEGYSVSREKKERFSLILESASTNQTSMYLCASRSLAESVDNEQFFGPGTRLTVL.

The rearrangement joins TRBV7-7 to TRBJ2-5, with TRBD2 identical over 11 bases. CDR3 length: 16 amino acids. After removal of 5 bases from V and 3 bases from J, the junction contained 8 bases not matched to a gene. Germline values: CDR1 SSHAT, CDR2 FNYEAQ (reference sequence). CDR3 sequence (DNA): TGTGCCAGCAGCCCCCAGACTAGCGGGACTAAAGAGACCCAGTACTTC. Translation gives CASSPQTSGTKETQYF.

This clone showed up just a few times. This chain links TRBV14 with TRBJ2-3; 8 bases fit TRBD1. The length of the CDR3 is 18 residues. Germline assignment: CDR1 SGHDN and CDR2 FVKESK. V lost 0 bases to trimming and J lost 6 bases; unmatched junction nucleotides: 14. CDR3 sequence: CASSQDSPMAGGDDTQYF. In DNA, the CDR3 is TGTGCCAGCAGCCAAGACTCTCCCATGGCAGGGGGCGACGATACGCAGTATTTT. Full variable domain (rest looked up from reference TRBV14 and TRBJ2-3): EAGVTQFPSHSVIEKGQTVTLRCDPISGHDNLYWYRRVMGKEIKFLLHFVKESKQDESGMPNNRFLAERTGGTYSTLKVQPAELEDSGVYFCASSQDSPMAGGDDTQYFGPGTRLTVL.

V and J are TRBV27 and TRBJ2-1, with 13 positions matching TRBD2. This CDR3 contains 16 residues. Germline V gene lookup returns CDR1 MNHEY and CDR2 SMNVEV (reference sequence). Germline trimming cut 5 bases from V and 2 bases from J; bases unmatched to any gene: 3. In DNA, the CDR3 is TGTGCCAGCAGTGTCACTAGCGGGAGGGCCTACAATGAGCAGTTCTTC. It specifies CASSVTSGRAYNEQFF.

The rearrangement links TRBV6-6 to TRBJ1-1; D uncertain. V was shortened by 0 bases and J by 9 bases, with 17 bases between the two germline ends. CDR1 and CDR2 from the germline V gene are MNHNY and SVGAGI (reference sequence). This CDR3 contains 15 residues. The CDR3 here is CASSYSPDRRRQAFF. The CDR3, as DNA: TGTGCCAGCAGTTACTCCCCTGACCGAAGGAGGCAAGCTTTCTTT.

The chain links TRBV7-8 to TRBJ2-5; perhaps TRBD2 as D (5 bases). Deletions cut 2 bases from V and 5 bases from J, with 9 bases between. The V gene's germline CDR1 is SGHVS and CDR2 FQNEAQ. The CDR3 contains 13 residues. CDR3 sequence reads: CASSLYTGETQYF. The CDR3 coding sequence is TGTGCCAGCAGCTTATACACGGGGGAGACCCAGTACTTC.

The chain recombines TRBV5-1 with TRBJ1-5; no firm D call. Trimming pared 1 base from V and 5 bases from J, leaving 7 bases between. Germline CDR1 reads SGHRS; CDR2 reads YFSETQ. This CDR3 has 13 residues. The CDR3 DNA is TGCGCCAGCAGCTTGAATGAGGATCAGCCCCAGCATTTT. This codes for CASSLNEDQPQHF.

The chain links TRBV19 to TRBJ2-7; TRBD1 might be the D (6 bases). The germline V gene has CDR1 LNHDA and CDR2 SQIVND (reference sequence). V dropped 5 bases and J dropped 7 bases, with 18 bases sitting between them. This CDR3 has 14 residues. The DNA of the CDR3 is TGTGCCAGTAGTCAGGGGCCCGTGATTGAGGAGCAGTACTTC. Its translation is CASSQGPVIEEQYF.

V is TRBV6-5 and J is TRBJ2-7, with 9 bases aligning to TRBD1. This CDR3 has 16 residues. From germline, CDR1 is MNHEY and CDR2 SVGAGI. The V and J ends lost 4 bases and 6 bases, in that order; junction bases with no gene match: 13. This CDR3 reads CASSWSTQGALTEQYF. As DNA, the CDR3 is TGTGCCAGCAGTTGGTCCACACAGGGGGCGTTAACCGAGCAGTACTTC.